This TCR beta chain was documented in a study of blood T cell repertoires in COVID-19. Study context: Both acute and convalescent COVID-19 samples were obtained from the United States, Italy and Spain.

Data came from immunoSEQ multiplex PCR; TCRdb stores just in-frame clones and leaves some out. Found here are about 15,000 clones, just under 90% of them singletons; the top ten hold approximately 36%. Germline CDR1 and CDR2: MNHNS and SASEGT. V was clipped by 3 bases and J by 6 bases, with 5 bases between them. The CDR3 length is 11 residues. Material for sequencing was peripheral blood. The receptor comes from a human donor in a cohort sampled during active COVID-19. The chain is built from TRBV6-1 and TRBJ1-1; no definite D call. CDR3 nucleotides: TGTGCCAGCAGTGAGGTAGCTGAAGCTTTCTTT. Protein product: CASSEVAEAFF.